These T cell receptor beta chains were read from a single sample in a study of T cell responses to AZD1222 COVID-19 vaccine. The repertoire was sequenced with immunoSEQ multiplex PCR; TCRdb's copy has only in-frame clones and lacks some. Here the sample spans roughly 60,000 clones, over 60% being singletons. The sequencing used peripheral blood, collected 28 days after the second AZD1222 dose. The source is an adult who received the AZD1222 COVID-19 vaccine. The CDR3 runs from the conserved cysteine through the conserved F or W. The D gene is left open where the match is weak. Size is omitted from some rows. Given values are once, few, many or a class for expanded clones.

v_call,j_call,clone_size,d_call,cdr3_aa,cdr3_nt
TRBV28,TRBJ1-2,.,.,CASSFGQNYGYTF,TGTGCCAGCAGTTTCGGCCAGAACTATGGCTACACCTTC
TRBV19,TRBJ1-2,.,.,CASSVQSGSGYTF,TGTGCCAGTAGTGTACAATCCGGGTCTGGCTACACCTTC
TRBV7-9,TRBJ2-5,.,.,CASSTRQSQETQYF,TGTGCCAGCAGCACACGACAGTCCCAAGAGACCCAGTACTTC
TRBV2,TRBJ1-2,.,.,CATSTGGAYGYTF,TGTGCCACCTCCACAGGCGGAGCTTATGGCTACACCTTC
TRBV18,TRBJ1-6,.,.,CASSQEINSPLHF,TGTGCCAGCTCACAGGAGATAAATTCACCCCTCCACTTT
TRBV6-5,TRBJ2-5,.,.,CASSYSIVETQYF,TGTGCCAGCAGTTACTCGATTGTCGAGACCCAGTACTTC
TRBV7-9,TRBJ1-1,.,TRBD1,CASSPRGQRNTEAFF,TGTGCCAGCAGCCCCCGGGGACAGAGGAACACTGAAGCTTTCTTT
TRBV18,TRBJ2-1,.,TRBD1,CASSPPGQGVDPNEQFF,TGTGCCAGCTCACCACCGGGACAGGGGGTCGATCCGAATGAGCAGTTCTTC
TRBV6-5,TRBJ2-3,.,.,CASRREGLTDTQYF,TGTGCCAGCAGACGGGAAGGGTTGACAGATACGCAGTATTTT
TRBV12-5,TRBJ2-3,once,TRBD1,CASGLTPGQGDTQYF,TGTGCTAGTGGTTTGACTCCGGGACAGGGGGATACGCAGTATTTT
TRBV5-1,TRBJ1-1,.,.,CASSLVNTEAFF,TGCGCCAGCAGCTTGGTCAACACTGAAGCTTTCTTT
TRBV3-1/TRBV3-2,TRBJ2-1,.,.,CASSQANEQFF,TGTGCCAGCAGCCAAGCCAATGAGCAGTTCTTC
TRBV19,TRBJ1-2,.,.,CASSMRRADHGYTF,TGTGCCAGTAGTATGAGGCGGGCAGACCATGGCTACACCTTC
TRBV2,TRBJ1-5,.,.,CASRGYSNQPQHF,TGTGCCAGCAGGGGGTATAGCAATCAGCCCCAGCATTTT
TRBV19,TRBJ2-2,.,.,CASSMGAHGELFF,TGTGCCAGTAGTATGGGGGCCCACGGGGAGCTGTTTTTT
TRBV12-3/TRBV12-4,TRBJ2-7,few,TRBD1,CATGTGMREQYF,TGTGCCACCGGGACAGGGATGCGGGAGCAGTACTTC
TRBV10-2,TRBJ1-2,.,.,CASSESHGGSYTF,TGCGCCAGCAGTGAGTCTCACGGGGGCAGCTACACCTTC
TRBV20-1,TRBJ2-1,.,.,CSASSTAGEQFF,TGCAGTGCTAGTTCAACGGCAGGCGAGCAGTTCTTC
TRBV2,TRBJ2-4,.,TRBD1,CASMPGTGLNIQYF,TGTGCCAGCATGCCCGGGACAGGGTTGAACATTCAGTACTTC
TRBV6-5,TRBJ1-1,few,TRBD1,CASSYSAGGGGTEAFF,TGTGCCAGCAGTTACTCTGCAGGGGGCGGCGGCACTGAAGCTTTCTTT
TRBV28,TRBJ1-6,.,TRBD1,CASQGANNSPLHF,TGTGCCAGCCAGGGGGCCAATAATTCACCCCTCCACTTT
TRBV19,TRBJ2-7,.,.,CASNPGKGVREQYF,TGTGCCAGTAACCCTGGTAAGGGGGTGAGGGAGCAGTACTTC
TRBV7-9,TRBJ1-5,few,TRBD1,CASSQTGENQPQHF,TGTGCCAGCAGTCAAACAGGGGAGAATCAGCCCCAGCATTTT
TRBV12-3/TRBV12-4,TRBJ1-6,.,.,CASSSEQNSPLHF,TGTGCCAGCAGTTCCGAACAGAATTCACCCCTCCACTTT